This T cell receptor beta chain derives from a study of blood T cell repertoires in COVID-19. Study in general: There were acute and convalescent COVID-19 samples, and they came from the United States, Italy and Spain. PBMCs, B-cell-depleted T cells, or T cells were the source of the cDNA or gDNA that made up the material.

V shed 4 bases and J shed 1 base, with 19 bases lying between them. CDR3 length: 17 amino acids. In germline, CDR1 is SGDLS, CDR2 YYNGEE. Clones were read by immunoSEQ multiplex PCR, and TCRdb kept only the in-frame ones, dropping some. The sample lists fewer than 350,000 clones; 86% were seen once. Sequenced: peripheral blood. The rearrangement links TRBV9 to TRBJ2-3; weak D call: TRBD1 (5 bases). This receptor was identified in a young woman who had recovered from COVID-19. CDR3 DNA sequence: TGTGCCAGCAGCTACAAAAGTTTGGACACCCGCACAGATACGCAGTATTTT. Translating it yields CASSYKSLDTRTDTQYF.